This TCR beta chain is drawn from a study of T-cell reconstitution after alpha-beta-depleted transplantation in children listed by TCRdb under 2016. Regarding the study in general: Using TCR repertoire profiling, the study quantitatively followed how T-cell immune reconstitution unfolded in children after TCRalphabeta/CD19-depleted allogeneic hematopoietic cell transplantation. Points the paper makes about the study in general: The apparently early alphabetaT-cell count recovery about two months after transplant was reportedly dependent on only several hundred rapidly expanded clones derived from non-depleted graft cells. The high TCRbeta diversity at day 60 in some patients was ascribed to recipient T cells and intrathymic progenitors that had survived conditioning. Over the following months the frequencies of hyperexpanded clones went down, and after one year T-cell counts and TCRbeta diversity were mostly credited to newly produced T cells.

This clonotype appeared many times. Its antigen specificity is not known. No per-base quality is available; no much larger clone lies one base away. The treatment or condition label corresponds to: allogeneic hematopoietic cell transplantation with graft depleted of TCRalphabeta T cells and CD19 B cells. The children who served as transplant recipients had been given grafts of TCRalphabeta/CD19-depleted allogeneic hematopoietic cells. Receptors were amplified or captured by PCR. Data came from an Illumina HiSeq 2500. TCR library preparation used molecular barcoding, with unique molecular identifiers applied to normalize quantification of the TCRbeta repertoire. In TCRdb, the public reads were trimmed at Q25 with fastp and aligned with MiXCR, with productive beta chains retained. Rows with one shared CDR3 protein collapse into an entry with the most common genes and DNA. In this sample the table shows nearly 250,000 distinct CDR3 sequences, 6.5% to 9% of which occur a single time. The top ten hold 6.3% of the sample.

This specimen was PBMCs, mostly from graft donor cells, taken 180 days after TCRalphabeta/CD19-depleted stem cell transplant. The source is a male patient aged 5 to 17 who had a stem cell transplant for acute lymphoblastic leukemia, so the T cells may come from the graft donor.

The DNA sequence is TGTGCCAGCAGCCCCCAAATGGGTCTCTACAATGAGCAGTTCTTC. Translation gives CASSPQMGLYNEQFF. The V and J genes are TRBV7-3 and TRBJ2-1; the D gene remains uncertain. V is reduced by 5 bases and J by 3 bases, leaving a spacing of 14 bases between them. Taken from cysteine to phenylalanine, the CDR3 has 15 residues. Only the CDR3 region is kept as DNA, spanning 45 bases read in frame from base 1. CDR1 and CDR2 are read off the germline V gene as SGHTA and FQGTGA.